The T cell receptor beta chain described here comes from a study of cytomegalovirus exposure and HLA in healthy donors. Study-level findings and limits: Later on, analysis showed that most CMV-associated TCR beta chains appeared to be HLA-restricted.

PCR used 60 Vbeta primers and 13 Jbeta primers. Produced via immunoSEQ multiplex PCR; TCRdb's table is partial and in-frame only. Of around 80,000 clones listed, around 79% are singletons. About this clone itself: What it binds is unknown.

This CDR3 comprises 16 residues. V was trimmed by 3 bases and J by 3 bases, leaving 15 bases between them. Germline V lookup: CDR1 SNHLY, CDR2 FYNNEI. This sequence was found in a man aged 35 to 55 in good health and CMV-seronegative. The sample was PBMCs. This sequence joins TRBV2 and TRBJ2-1; weak D call: TRBD2 (5 bases). This chain's CDR3 is CASSDQTARGYNEQFF. Written as DNA, the CDR3 is TGTGCCAGCAGTGATCAGACCGCCCGGGGCTACAATGAGCAGTTCTTC.